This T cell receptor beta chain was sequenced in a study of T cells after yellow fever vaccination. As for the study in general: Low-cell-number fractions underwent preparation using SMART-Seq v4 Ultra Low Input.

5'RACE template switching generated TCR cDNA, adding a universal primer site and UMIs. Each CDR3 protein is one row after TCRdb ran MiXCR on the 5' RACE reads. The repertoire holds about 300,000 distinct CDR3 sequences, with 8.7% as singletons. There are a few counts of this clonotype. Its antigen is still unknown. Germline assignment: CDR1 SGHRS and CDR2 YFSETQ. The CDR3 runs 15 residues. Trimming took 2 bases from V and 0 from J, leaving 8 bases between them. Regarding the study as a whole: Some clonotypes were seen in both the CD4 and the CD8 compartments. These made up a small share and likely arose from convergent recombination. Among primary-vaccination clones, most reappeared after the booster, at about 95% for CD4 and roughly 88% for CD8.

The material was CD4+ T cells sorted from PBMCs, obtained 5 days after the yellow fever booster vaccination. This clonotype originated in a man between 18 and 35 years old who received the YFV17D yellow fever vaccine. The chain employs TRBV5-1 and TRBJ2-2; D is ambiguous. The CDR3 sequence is CASSFGNSNTGELFF. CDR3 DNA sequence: TGCGCCAGCAGCTTTGGGAATTCGAACACCGGGGAGCTGTTTTTT. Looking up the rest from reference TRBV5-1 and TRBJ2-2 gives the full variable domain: KAGVTQTPRYLIKTRGQQVTLSCSPISGHRSVSWYQQTPGQGLQFLFEYFSETQRNKGNFPGRFSGRQFSNSRSEMNVSTLELGDSALYLCASSFGNSNTGELFFGEGSRLTVL.